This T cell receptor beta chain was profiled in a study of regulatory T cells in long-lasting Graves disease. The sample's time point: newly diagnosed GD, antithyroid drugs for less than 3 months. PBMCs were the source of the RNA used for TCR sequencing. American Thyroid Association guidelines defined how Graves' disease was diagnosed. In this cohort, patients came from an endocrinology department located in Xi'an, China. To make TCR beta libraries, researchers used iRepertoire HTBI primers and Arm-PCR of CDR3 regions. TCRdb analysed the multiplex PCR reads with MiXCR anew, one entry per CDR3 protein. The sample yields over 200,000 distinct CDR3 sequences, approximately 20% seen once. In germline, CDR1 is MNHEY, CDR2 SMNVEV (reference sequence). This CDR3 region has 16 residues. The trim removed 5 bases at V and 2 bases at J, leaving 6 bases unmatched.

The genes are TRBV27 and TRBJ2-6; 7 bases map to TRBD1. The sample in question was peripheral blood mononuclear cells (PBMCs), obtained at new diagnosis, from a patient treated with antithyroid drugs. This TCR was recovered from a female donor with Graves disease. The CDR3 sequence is CASSIQGFAGANVLTF. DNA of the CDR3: TGTGCCAGCAGTATACAGGGGTTCGCTGGGGCCAACGTCCTGACTTTC.